A single sample is the source of the 32 T cell receptor beta chains below, sequenced in a study of vaccination and CD4 T cells after COVID-19. Treatment meaning: roughly 10-day PBMC culture with coronavirus spike peptide pools or control peptides (ViraFEST assay). These receptors lack a known antigen. Sequencing of the DNA from cultured CD4+ T cells was carried out with the Oncomine TCR Beta short-read assay. Each CDR3 protein gets one entry after TCRdb re-called the PCR reads with MiXCR. The table records about 14,000 distinct CDR3 sequences, around half of them present only once. Sequenced here: CD4+ T cells from blood, cultured in vitro, sampled before SARS-CoV-2 vaccination. The receptors were sampled from a human donor who had recovered from COVID-19.

There are a few counts of this clonotype. This chain connects TRBV7-9 to TRBJ1-2, with TRBD1 as a possible D gene (6 bases). V lost 4 bases and J 5 bases, leaving 11 bases between the germline ends. Germline-derived CDR1 and CDR2 are SEHNR and FQNEAQ (reference sequence). CDR3 length: 13 amino acids. CDR3 coding DNA: TGTGCCAGCAGCTCCCCCGGACAGTATGGCTACACCTTC. Amino acid sequence: CASSSPGQYGYTF.

The rearrangement links TRBV20-1 to TRBJ2-7; TRBD1 matches at 7 bases. Trimming removed 1 base from V and 2 bases from J; junction bases left unmatched: 2. Germline-derived CDR1 and CDR2 are DFQATT and SNEGSKA (reference sequence). CDR3 size: 13 residues. CDR3 in amino acids: CSARGGTAYEQYF. The CDR3 nucleotides read TGCAGTGCTAGAGGGGGGACAGCCTACGAGCAGTACTTC.

This clonotype was observed a few times. The chain joins TRBV2 to TRBJ1-2, with D unresolved. Trimming stripped 4 bases from V and 8 bases from J, with 11 bases between. CDR3 size: 12 residues. Germline V gene data show CDR1 as SNHLY and CDR2 as FYNNEI. As DNA, the CDR3 is TGTGCCAGCAGTGGAGGGCGAGCGGGCTACACCTTC. Its translation: CASSGGRAGYTF.

The chain links TRBV19 to TRBJ2-1; perhaps D is TRBD1 or TRBD2 (6 bases each). The CDR3 is 15 amino acids. V lost 6 bases and J 7 bases, leaving 19 bases between the germline ends. Germline CDR1 is LNHDA and CDR2 is SQIVND (reference sequence). DNA for the CDR3: TGTGCCAGTAGCGACGTTAACAGGGCGGGGAATGAGCAGTTCTTC. Amino acid sequence: CASSDVNRAGNEQFF. Full variable domain (outside the CDR3, taken from reference TRBV19 and TRBJ2-1): DGGITQSPKYLFRKEGQNVTLSCEQNLNHDAMYWYRQDPGQGLRLIYYSQIVNDFQKGDIAEGYSVSREKKESFPLTVTSAQKNPTAFYLCASSDVNRAGNEQFFGPGTRLTVL.

The genes are TRBV7-3 and TRBJ2-3; D is possibly TRBD2 (6 bases). The CDR3 is 15 residues long. Germline CDR1 is SGHTA and CDR2 is FQGTGA. Trimming took off 5 bases at V and 2 bases at J, with 14 bases between the two ends. The CDR3 reads CASSRSGGYTDTQYF. CDR3 in DNA: TGTGCCAGCAGCCGTAGCGGAGGGTACACAGATACGCAGTATTTT.

This clonotype was counted a few times. The CDR3 region is CSARLPNRGNQPQHF. The DNA of the CDR3 is TGCAGTGCTAGACTCCCAAACAGGGGCAATCAGCCCCAGCATTTT. The chain carries TRBV20-1 and TRBJ1-5, with TRBD1 as a possible D gene (6 bases). This CDR3 contains 15 residues. The V gene lost 2 bases and the J gene lost 2 bases, with 13 bases spanning the gap. Germline V lookup: CDR1 DFQATT, CDR2 SNEGSKA (reference sequence).

The table lists this clonotype with a count of one. This chain joins TRBV28 and TRBJ1-1; D call uncertain. Looked up from germline, CDR1 is MDHEN and CDR2 is SYDVKM. V lost 3 bases, J lost 1 base, and 6 bases lay in between. This CDR3 contains 13 residues. The CDR3, as DNA: TGTGCCAGCAGTTTGGCCAGGAACACTGAAGCTTTCTTT. Protein sequence: CASSLARNTEAFF.

This clonotype was counted a single time. This CDR3 reads CASMKVRANGYTF. The CDR3 region has the DNA TGTGCCAGTATGAAAGTTCGGGCGAATGGCTACACCTTC. The J gene is TRBJ1-2, the V gene TRBV19, with D unresolved. V lost 7 bases and J 6 bases, leaving 15 bases between the germline ends. Germline V gives CDR1 LNHDA, CDR2 SQIVND (reference sequence). The CDR3 spans 13 residues.

The rearrangement joins TRBV25-1 to TRBJ2-3, with 11 positions matching TRBD2. Germline V gene sequence: CDR1 MGHDK, CDR2 SYGVNS. V shed 3 bases, J shed 3 bases, and the junction held 2 bases outside the gene matches. The length of the CDR3 is 15 residues. The CDR3 DNA reads TGTGCCAGCAGTGACACTAGCGGGAGAACAGATACGCAGTATTTT. Amino acids: CASSDTSGRTDTQYF.

This chain joins TRBV28 and TRBJ1-5; D is ambiguous. Trimming took off 4 bases at V and 0 bases at J, with 13 bases between the two ends. The CDR3 length is 16 residues. The germline gives CDR1 MDHEN, CDR2 SYDVKM. The CDR3 loop is CASSSARGYSNQPQHF. The CDR3 DNA is TGTGCCAGCAGTTCGGCTCGGGGTTATAGCAATCAGCCCCAGCATTTT.

The chain links TRBV30 to TRBJ1-2; D not certain. Germline assignment: CDR1 GTSNPN and CDR2 SVGIG (reference sequence). The CDR3 runs 12 residues. The V gene lost 2 bases and the J gene lost 8 bases, with 12 bases spanning the gap. Written as DNA, the CDR3 is TGTGCCTGGAGTCGTCAAGATGGCGGCTACACCTTC. Translation: CAWSRQDGGYTF.

This clonotype was counted only a few times. The rearrangement joins TRBV7-2 to TRBJ1-2; D gene uncertain. This CDR3 is built from 12 residues. Germline loops: CDR1 SGHTA, CDR2 FQGNSA. Trimming removed 8 bases at V and 5 bases at J, with 12 bases between. The chain's CDR3 is CASPRPGYGYTF. The CDR3 nucleotides read TGTGCCAGCCCGCGACCTGGGTATGGCTACACCTTC.

This chain uses TRBV10-3 with TRBJ2-6; 7 positions match TRBD1. Trimming removed 10 bases from V and 0 bases from J; junction bases left unmatched: 6. CDR1 is ENHRY and CDR2 is SYGVKD in the germline V gene. The CDR3 length is 15 residues. The chain's CDR3 is CATRDSSSGANVLTF. CDR3 sequence (DNA): TGTGCCACAAGGGACAGCTCCTCTGGGGCCAACGTCCTGACTTTC.

V is TRBV19 and J is TRBJ2-3; 7 positions agree with TRBD2. The germline CDR1 and CDR2 sequences are LNHDA and SQIVND (reference sequence). J lost 1 base, V lost 2 bases, and 3 bases had no gene match. CDR3 length: 15 amino acids. The CDR3 nucleotides read TGTGCCAGTAGTATATCCAGCGGGGGCACAGATACGCAGTATTTT. This translates into CASSISSGGTDTQYF. The full variable domain, its missing parts supplied by reference TRBV19 and TRBJ2-3, is DGGITQSPKYLFRKEGQNVTLSCEQNLNHDAMYWYRQDPGQGLRLIYYSQIVNDFQKGDIAEGYSVSREKKESFPLTVTSAQKNPTAFYLCASSISSGGTDTQYFGPGTRLTVL.

J is TRBJ1-1 and V is TRBV7-9; 8 bases line up with TRBD1. This CDR3 has 15 residues. Per the germline V gene, CDR1 is SEHNR and CDR2 is FQNEAQ (reference sequence). Unmatched junction bases numbered 6, after V lost 5 bases and J lost 1 base. In nucleotides, the CDR3 is TGTGCCAGCAGCCTGCGACAGGGGAAGAACACTGAAGCTTTCTTT. Amino acids: CASSLRQGKNTEAFF.

The J gene is TRBJ2-3, the V gene TRBV19, with TRBD2 matching over 10 bases. The V gene end was trimmed by 3 bases and the J gene end by 8 bases; junction bases not matched to a gene: 8. This CDR3 comprises 15 residues. CDR1 and CDR2 from the germline V gene are LNHDA and SQIVND (reference sequence). As DNA, the CDR3 is TGTGCCAGTAGTATGGCTAGCGGGAGTGTCAGTACGCAGTATTTT. It specifies CASSMASGSVSTQYF.

The V and J genes are TRBV19 and TRBJ1-1; D remains ambiguous. V was pared by 4 bases and J by 6 bases, with 9 bases between. CDR1 is LNHDA and CDR2 is SQIVND in the germline V gene (reference sequence). CDR3 size: 12 residues. In nucleotides, the CDR3 is TGTGCCAGTAGTAGACTCGCTTCTGAAGCTTTCTTT. Protein: CASSRLASEAFF.

A single count supports this clonotype. V and J are TRBV11-1 and TRBJ1-6; D gene uncertain. The CDR3 loop spans 15 amino acids. Trimming left V 4 bases short and J 9 bases short, with 16 bases between. The germline CDR1 and CDR2 sequences are SGHAT and FQDESV (reference sequence). The CDR3 DNA is TGTGCCAGCAGCTCACAAGCGCAGCCTTTTTCACCCCTCCACTTT. It specifies CASSSQAQPFSPLHF.

V usage is TRBV4-2 and J usage is TRBJ1-5; D gene ambiguous. This CDR3 comprises 15 residues. Germline V gene lookup returns CDR1 LGHNA and CDR2 YNFKEQ. The germline V and J ends were trimmed by 1 base and 1 base, with 8 bases remaining between them. CDR3 DNA sequence: TGTGCCAGCAGCCAAGGACCCGAGAGCAATCAGCCCCAGCATTTT. Translation gives CASSQGPESNQPQHF.

The rearrangement uses TRBV7-2 and TRBJ1-5; the D gene is possibly TRBD1 (6 bases). The germline V and J ends were trimmed by 1 base and 3 bases, with 10 bases remaining between them. This CDR3 comprises 15 residues. Germline V CDR1 and CDR2: SGHTA, FQGNSA. The CDR3 coding sequence is TGTGCCAGCAGCTTAGTGTCAGGGGACAATCAGCCCCAGCATTTT. Translated, it gives CASSLVSGDNQPQHF.

The CDR3 DNA sequence: TGCAGTGCTAGTAGGACAGGAGGTGAAAAACTGTTTTTT. The encoded protein is CSASRTGGEKLFF. V is TRBV20-1 and J is TRBJ1-4; 7 bases fit TRBD1. The CDR3 spans 13 residues. V dropped 3 bases and J dropped 7; count of bases not matched to a gene: 5. The germline CDR1 and CDR2 sequences are DFQATT and SNEGSKA (reference sequence).

The chain couples TRBV5-8 to TRBJ2-7; the match to TRBD2 covers 12 bases. Germline CDR1 is SGHTS and CDR2 is YDEGEE. J lost 6 bases, V lost 0 bases, and 4 bases had no gene match. This CDR3 region has 15 residues. Here the CDR3 reads CASSLGLAGVGEQYF. CDR3 nucleotides: TGTGCCAGCAGCTTGGGACTAGCGGGAGTCGGCGAGCAGTACTTC.

CDR3 DNA sequence: TGTGCCAGTAGTGTAAACAGGGGCCAAGAGACCCAGTACTTC. This sequence encodes CASSVNRGQETQYF. The chain recombines TRBV19 with TRBJ2-5, with TRBD1 matching 7 bases. The CDR3 contains 14 residues. Germline V gene lookup returns CDR1 LNHDA and CDR2 SQIVND (reference sequence). Trimming removed 5 bases from V and 1 base from J; junction bases left unmatched: 4.

The chain recombines TRBV4-3 with TRBJ2-3, with a weak D call TRBD2 (6 bases). With 4 bases removed from V and 0 bases from J, the gap between germline ends came to 17 bases. The germline CDR1 and CDR2 sequences are LGHNA and YSLEER. This CDR3 spans 17 amino acids. The CDR3 region is CASSRRLGGTSTDTQYF. The CDR3 nucleotides are TGCGCCAGCAGCCGGCGATTGGGCGGGACTAGCACAGATACGCAGTATTTT.

The chain carries TRBV25-1 and TRBJ2-2, with 7 positions matching TRBD1. V gave up 7 bases and J gave up 1 base; unmatched junction bases: 3. CDR3 size: 14 residues. Germline CDR1 and CDR2: MGHDK and SYGVNS. CDR3 DNA: TGTGCCAGCACCAGGACAGGGAACACCGGGGAGCTGTTTTTT. Translation: CASTRTGNTGELFF.

This chain connects TRBV11-3 to TRBJ1-5, with D possibly TRBD1 on 5 matching bases. Germline values: CDR1 SGHNT, CDR2 YENEEA. The germline V and J ends were trimmed by 2 bases and 0 bases, with 5 bases remaining between them. The CDR3 sequence is 14 residues long. This CDR3 reads CASSLQGSNQPQHF. The CDR3 region has the DNA TGTGCCAGCAGCTTACAGGGTAGCAATCAGCCCCAGCATTTT.

The genes are TRBV7-2 and TRBJ2-7, with 7 bases fitting TRBD1. Germline-derived CDR1 and CDR2 are SGHTA and FQGNSA. V lost 3 bases and J lost 2; bases outside the gene matches: 4. The CDR3 loop spans 14 amino acids. CDR3 DNA: TGTGCCAGCAGCTTGTCCGGACAGGCCTACGAGCAGTACTTC. Its translation is CASSLSGQAYEQYF.

This rearrangement joins TRBV7-9 to TRBJ2-7; a possible D gene is TRBD2 (5 bases). The V end was cut by 5 bases, the J end by 5 bases, with 28 bases between. The CDR3 covers 18 residues. CDR1 SEHNR and CDR2 FQNEAQ come from the germline V gene (reference sequence). Here the CDR3 reads CASSQSLIRAGKADEQYF. The CDR3 DNA reads as TGTGCCAGCAGCCAATCTTTAATTCGGGCGGGCAAGGCGGACGAGCAGTACTTC.

The V gene is TRBV7-9, the J gene TRBJ2-5; weak D call: TRBD1 (6 bases). With 4 bases removed from V and 1 base from J, the gap between germline ends came to 13 bases. The CDR3 runs 15 residues. Germline assignment: CDR1 SEHNR and CDR2 FQNEAQ (reference sequence). CDR3 DNA sequence: TGTGCCAGCAGCTCTCGGACAGTTCTCCAAGAGACCCAGTACTTC. It translates to CASSSRTVLQETQYF.

The chain has TRBV20-1 and TRBJ2-7; D gene unclear. CDR3 length: 10 residues. The germline V gene has CDR1 DFQATT and CDR2 SNEGSKA (reference sequence). Trimming pared 3 bases from V and 5 bases from J, leaving 5 bases between. The chain's CDR3 is CSARGNEQYF. The CDR3 nucleotides are TGCAGTGCTAGGGGAAACGAGCAGTACTTC.

The chain joins TRBV6-4 to TRBJ1-6; D not certain. CDR3 length: 14 amino acids. Germline CDR1 is MRHNA and CDR2 is SNTAGT. The ends were cut back, 4 bases at V and 7 bases at J, with 11 bases in the middle. CDR3 bases: TGTGCCAGCAGTGCAGACTGGGGAAATTCACCCCTCCACTTT. Translation gives CASSADWGNSPLHF.

This clonotype was seen more than once but under ten times. V and J are TRBV7-2 and TRBJ2-7; TRBD1 matches 10 bases. The CDR3 sequence is 16 residues long. V gave up 3 bases and J gave up 1 base; unmatched junction bases: 6. Germline V gene sequence: CDR1 SGHTA, CDR2 FQGNSA. The CDR3 is CASSLAGTGVSYEQYF. The CDR3 nucleotides are TGTGCCAGCAGCTTGGCCGGGACAGGGGTTTCCTACGAGCAGTACTTC.